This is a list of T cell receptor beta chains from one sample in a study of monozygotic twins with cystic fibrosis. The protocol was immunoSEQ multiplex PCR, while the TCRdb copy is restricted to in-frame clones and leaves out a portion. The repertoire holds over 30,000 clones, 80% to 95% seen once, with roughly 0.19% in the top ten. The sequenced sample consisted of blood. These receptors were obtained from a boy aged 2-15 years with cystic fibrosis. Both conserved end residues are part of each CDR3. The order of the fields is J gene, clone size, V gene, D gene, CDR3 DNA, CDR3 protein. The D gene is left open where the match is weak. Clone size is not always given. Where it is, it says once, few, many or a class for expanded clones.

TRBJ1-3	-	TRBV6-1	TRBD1	TGTGCCAGCAGTGACGGGACAGCTGGAAACACCATATATTTT	CASSDGTAGNTIYF
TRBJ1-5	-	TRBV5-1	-	TGCGCCAGCAGCTTGGACACCTCTAGCAATCAGCCCCAGCATTTT	CASSLDTSSNQPQHF
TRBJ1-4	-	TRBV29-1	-	TGCAGCGTTGAAGGGACAAGAACTAATGAAAAACTGTTTTTT	CSVEGTRTNEKLFF
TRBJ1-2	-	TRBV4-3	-	TGCGCCAGCAGCCTTGACGGTAACTATGGCTACACCTTC	CASSLDGNYGYTF
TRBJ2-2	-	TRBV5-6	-	TGTGCCAGCAGCTTATTAGGGTCTAACACCGGGGAGCTGTTTTTT	CASSLLGSNTGELFF
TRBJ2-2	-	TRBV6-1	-	TGTGCCAGCACGGGACAACATAACACCGGGGAGCTGTTTTTT	CASTGQHNTGELFF
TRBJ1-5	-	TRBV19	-	TGTGCCAGTACCCCACCCGGCAATCAGCCCCAGCATTTT	CASTPPGNQPQHF
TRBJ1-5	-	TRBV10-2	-	TGCGCCAGCAGTCCACTGGGTAGGGATCAGCCCCAGCATTTT	CASSPLGRDQPQHF
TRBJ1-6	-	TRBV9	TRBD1	TGTGCCAGCAGCGCCGATCCGTCGGACAGGCCTACCCCGAATTCACCCCTCCACTTT	CASSADPSDRPTPNSPLHF
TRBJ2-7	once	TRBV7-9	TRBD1	TGTGCCAGCAGCTTAGGACAGGGAGATCCCTACGAGCAGTACTTC	CASSLGQGDPYEQYF
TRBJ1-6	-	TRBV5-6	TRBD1	TGTGCCAGCAGCAACCGGGGGACAGATAATTCACCCCTCCACTTT	CASSNRGTDNSPLHF
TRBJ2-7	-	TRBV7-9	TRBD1	TGTGCCAGCAGTCCACCGGGACAGGCCTACGAGCAGTACTTC	CASSPPGQAYEQYF
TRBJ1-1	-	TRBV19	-	TGTGCCAGTAGTATCCGGGCCCCGAACACTGAAGCTTTCTTT	CASSIRAPNTEAFF
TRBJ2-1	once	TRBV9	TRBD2	TGTGCCAGCAGCGTAGCTAGCGGGAATGAGCAGTTCTTC	CASSVASGNEQFF
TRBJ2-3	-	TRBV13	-	TGTGCCAGCAGCTTAGGCACCAACCCTAGCACAGATACGCAGTATTTT	CASSLGTNPSTDTQYF
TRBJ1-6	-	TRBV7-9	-	TGTGCCAGCAGCTTAGAATCCTGGAATTCACCCCTCCACTTT	CASSLESWNSPLHF
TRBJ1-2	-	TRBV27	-	TGTGCCAGCAGTCTGGCAGGATCCTATGGCTACACCTTC	CASSLAGSYGYTF
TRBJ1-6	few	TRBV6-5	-	TGTGCCAGCAGTTACTCGGGGACTAGGGATAATTCACCCCTCCACTTT	CASSYSGTRDNSPLHF
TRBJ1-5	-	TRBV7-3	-	TGTGCCAGCAGCTCCCTACCAGGCCAGCCCCAGCATTTT	CASSSLPGQPQHF
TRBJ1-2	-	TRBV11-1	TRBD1	TGTGCCAGCAGCCCGGCGAGGGGGCCTGGCTATGGCTACACCTTC	CASSPARGPGYGYTF
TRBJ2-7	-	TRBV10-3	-	TGTGCCATCAGTGAGTCTGGAGGGAACGAGCAGTACTTC	CAISESGGNEQYF
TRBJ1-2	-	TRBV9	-	TGTGCCAGCAGCGTAGAAGAGAGGCCTAACTATGGCTACACCTTC	CASSVEERPNYGYTF
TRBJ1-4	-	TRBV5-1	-	TGCGCCAGCAGCTCGACCCCCCAGTGGGGGACTAATGAAAAACTGTTTTTT	CASSSTPQWGTNEKLFF
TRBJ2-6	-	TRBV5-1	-	TGCGCCAGCAGCTCGGACAGTGCTGGGGCCAACGTCCTGACTTTC	CASSSDSAGANVLTF
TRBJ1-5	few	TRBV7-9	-	TGTGCCAGTTCGGACTCCAACGGGGATCAGCCCCAGCATTTT	CASSDSNGDQPQHF
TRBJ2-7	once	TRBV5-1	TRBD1	TGCGCCAGCAGCACGGGACAGGGGGCCTTCTCCTACGAGCAGTACTTC	CASSTGQGAFSYEQYF
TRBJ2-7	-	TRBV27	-	TGTGCCAGCAGTTTATACAGGACAGCCTACGAGCAGTACTTC	CASSLYRTAYEQYF
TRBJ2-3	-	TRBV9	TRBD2	TGTGCCAGCAGCGTAGTCCCAACGGGGGGGCAGACAGATACGCAGTATTTT	CASSVVPTGGQTDTQYF
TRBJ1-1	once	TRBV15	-	TGTGCCACCAGCAGAGGTTTTCGGGACACTGAAGCTTTCTTT	CATSRGFRDTEAFF
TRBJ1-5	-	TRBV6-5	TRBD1	TGTGCCAGCAGTCGACAGGGAAAGAATCAGCCCCAGCATTTT	CASSRQGKNQPQHF
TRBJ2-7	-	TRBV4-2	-	TGTGCCAGCAGCCAAGTCGGGCACATGAGCTCCTACGAGCAGTACTTC	CASSQVGHMSSYEQYF
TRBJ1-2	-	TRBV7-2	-	TGTGCCAGCAGCCCTTTCGACGCGCGTCTGTATGGCTACACCTTC	CASSPFDARLYGYTF
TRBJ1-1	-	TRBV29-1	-	TGCAGCGTTGAAGGGCAATGGGGGACTGAAGCTTTCTTT	CSVEGQWGTEAFF
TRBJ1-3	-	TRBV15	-	TGTGCCACCAGAAGTGGGGGAAACACCATATATTTT	CATRSGGNTIYF
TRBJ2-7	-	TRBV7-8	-	TGTGCCAGCAGCTTTCTCAGGGACGGCGAGCAGTACTTC	CASSFLRDGEQYF
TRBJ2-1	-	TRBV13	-	TGTGCCAGCACTCGTGGGGGTCGCTCCTACAATGAGCAGTTCTTC	CASTRGGRSYNEQFF
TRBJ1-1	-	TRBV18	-	TGTGCCAGCTCACCGGAGCTAGGGAGCACTGAAGCTTTCTTT	CASSPELGSTEAFF
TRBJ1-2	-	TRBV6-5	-	TGTGCCAGCAGTTACTCGGACCCTGGGTCCGCTTATGGCTACACCTTC	CASSYSDPGSAYGYTF
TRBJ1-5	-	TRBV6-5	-	TGTGCCAGCAGTTACCGGGGGGACCAGCCCCAGCATTTT	CASSYRGDQPQHF
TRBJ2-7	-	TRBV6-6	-	TGTGCCAGCAGTTACCGTTCAGGAGAGTACTTC	CASSYRSGEYF
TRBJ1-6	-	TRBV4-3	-	TGCGCCAGCAGCCAAGGGGCTAGGGTTGCTGCACCCCTCCACTTT	CASSQGARVAAPLHF
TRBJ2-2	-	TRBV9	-	TGTGCCAGCAGCGTTACGGGACTTTCGAACACCGGGGAGCTGTTTTTT	CASSVTGLSNTGELFF
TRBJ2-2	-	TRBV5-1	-	TGCGCCAGCAGCTTGTTTGGAACTATCAGCGGGGAGCTGTTTTTT	CASSLFGTISGELFF
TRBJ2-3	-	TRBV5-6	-	TGTGCCAGCAGCTTGTCAACAGATACGCAGTATTTT	CASSLSTDTQYF
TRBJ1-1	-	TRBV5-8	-	TGTGCCAGCAGCTTGGCCGGTGGTCGAGGGGGGTTTGTGGGAGCTTTCTTT	CASSLAGGRGGFVGAFF
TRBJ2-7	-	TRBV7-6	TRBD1	TGTGCCAGCAGCTTAAGGACAGGCAACTACGAGCAGTACTTC	CASSLRTGNYEQYF
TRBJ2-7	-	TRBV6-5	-	TGTGCCAGCAGTTATCCGGGATACGAGCAGTACTTC	CASSYPGYEQYF
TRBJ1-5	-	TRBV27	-	TGTGCCAGCAGTTTTTCGGGACGGCAGGAATTGGATTTT	CASSFSGRQELDF
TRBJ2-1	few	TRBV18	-	TGTGCCAGCTCACTAAAGACTAGTGCGGATGAGCAGTTCTTC	CASSLKTSADEQFF
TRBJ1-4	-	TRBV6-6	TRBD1	TGTGCCAGCAGCTCCCCAGGGGGGGATGAAAAACTGTTTTTT	CASSSPGGDEKLFF